The clone carrying this TCR beta chain was counted a few times. As originally analysed: For nucleated cells, counts were estimated from reference gene primer amplification. Using immunoSEQ multiplex PCR, the repertoire was profiled, and TCRdb retains in-frame clones only, with some absent. V, J and clone size derive from that table, while D and trimming were established from the DNA sequence. This sample has 250,000 to 300,000 clones, with more than 80% found just once. This sample was taken from a study of blood T cell repertoires in COVID-19. Whole-study context: Specimens from acute and convalescent COVID-19 originated in the United States, Italy and Spain. Nucleic acid was either cDNA or gDNA, and it came from T cells, B-cell-depleted T cells, or PBMCs.

The trim removed 4 bases at V and 6 bases at J, leaving 18 bases unmatched. Germline CDR1 reads LGHDT; CDR2 reads YNNKEL (reference sequence). The CDR3 loop spans 19 amino acids. Sequencing used peripheral blood. The receptor was derived from a woman aged 25 to 39 with active or convalescent COVID-19. The V and J genes are TRBV3-1 (or the pseudogene TRBV3-2) and TRBJ1-5; 10 bases are a match to TRBD1. CDR3 amino acids: CASSPSRGQGLVVGQPQHF. CDR3 nucleotides: TGTGCCAGCAGCCCCTCCCGGGGACAGGGGCTCGTAGTGGGTCAGCCCCAGCATTTT.